Listed below are T cell receptor beta chains from one sample, sequenced in a study of Ad26.COV2.S vaccination and SARS-CoV-2 variants. Assay used: immunoSEQ multiplex PCR; TCRdb lists only in-frame clones, some missing. The sample has 500,000 or so clones; roughly nine tenths are singletons. The sequenced sample was peripheral blood, obtained in a trial of Ad26.COV2.S vaccine versus placebo. The receptors shown here come from a person between 18 and 65 years old who received the Ad26.COV2.S COVID-19 vaccine or a placebo. Each CDR3 is given with its conserved first and last residue.

TRBV9	TRBJ1-1	14	CASSVEGQRTEAFF
TRBV20-1	TRBJ2-3	11	CSGAGTDTQYF
TRBV27	TRBJ1-2	15	CASSHRPGTSYGYTF
TRBV4-3	TRBJ2-1	14	CASSRGVDYNEQFF
TRBV28	TRBJ1-2	18	CASSSLSTPRTGNYGYTF
TRBV4-2	TRBJ2-1	18	CASSLTTMGAGGPGEQFF
TRBV6-6	TRBJ1-2	15	CASSYPYRDDYGYTF
TRBV2	TRBJ1-6	15	CASSEMGQGFAPLHF
TRBV10-3	TRBJ1-2	13	CAITLDQFYGYTF
TRBV18	TRBJ1-1	14	CASSRGRSNTEAFF
TRBV7-2	TRBJ1-5	14	CASSFGTLGQPQHF
TRBV5-1	TRBJ1-1	18	CASSGSRQGWSLGTEAFF
TRBV30	TRBJ1-3	16	CAWRAGDLRWGNTIYF
TRBV4-3	TRBJ2-5	18	CASSQDLSGGSPAETQYF
TRBV7-2	TRBJ2-1	15	CASSLTARPYNEQFF
TRBV6-5	TRBJ2-1	15	CASRRKLRDFREQFF